These 21 T cell receptor beta chains came from one sample sequenced in a study of graft-versus-host responses after intestinal transplantation. This table comes from immunoSEQ multiplex PCR, and its TCRdb copy is limited to in-frame clones, with some not included. The profile covers more than 12,000 clones, with around 35% appearing a single time and roughly 1.9% taken by the ten largest. Around 200,000 CFSE-labeled responder cells were plated with around 200,000 irradiated, violet-dye-labeled stimulator cells. The specimen comprised alloreactive CD8+ T cells from a mixed lymphocyte reaction culture, sampled before intestinal transplant. The sample's subset: CFSE-low proliferating T cells sorted from roughly 6-day pre-transplant mixed lymphocyte reaction (GvH or HvG direction). The receptor source for this set is a human patient who received an intestinal transplant.

The chain recombines TRBV6-5 with TRBJ1-6; D remains ambiguous. Trimming pared 0 bases from V and 11 bases from J, leaving 14 bases between. The germline gives CDR1 MNHEY, CDR2 SVGAGI. This CDR3 region has 15 residues. The CDR3 DNA sequence: TGTGCCAGCAGTTACTCCGCCAGGAATGGTACACCCCTCCACTTT. Translating it yields CASSYSARNGTPLHF.

The chain employs TRBV7-6 and TRBJ1-4, with 7 bases matching TRBD1. This CDR3 has 18 residues. The junction had 16 bases not matched to a gene; V was cut back by 1 base and J by 8 bases. CDR1 and CDR2 from the germline V gene are SGHVS and FNYEAQ. The CDR3 coding sequence is TGTGCCAGCAGCTTAGAGGGGGCGCACGCGTATTCAAACGAAAAACTGTTTTTT. Its protein product is CASSLEGAHAYSNEKLFF. Full variable domain (outside the CDR3, taken from reference TRBV7-6 and TRBJ1-4): GAGVSQSPRYKVTKRGQDVALRCDPISGHVSLYWYRQALGQGPEFLTYFNYEAQQDKSGLPNDRFSAERPEGSISTLTIQRTEQRDSAMYRCASSLEGAHAYSNEKLFFGSGTQLSVL.

The sample holds one count of this clone. This chain joins TRBV7-9 and TRBJ2-7; the match to TRBD1 covers 7 bases. The CDR3 is 13 residues long. Trimming cost V 6 bases and J 6 bases; bases outside gene matches: 8. Per germline, CDR1 SEHNR and CDR2 FQNEAQ (reference sequence). The CDR3 loop reads CASSPTGAGEQYF. In DNA, the CDR3 is TGTGCCAGCAGTCCTACAGGGGCAGGCGAGCAGTACTTC.

This clone was seen a few times. The J gene is TRBJ2-4, the V gene TRBV6-6, with TRBD1 matching 8 bases. J lost 15 bases, V lost 4 bases, and 11 bases had no gene match. The CDR3 extends over 13 amino acids. The germline CDR1 and CDR2 sequences are MNHNY and SVGAGI (reference sequence). The CDR3, as DNA: TGTGCCAGCAGTTTCCTAAGGGGACAGGCAGGGTACTTC. This codes for CASSFLRGQAGYF.

This clone came up a few times. The chain links TRBV7-8 to TRBJ2-2, with 11 bases that match TRBD2. This CDR3 is built from 15 residues. Germline-derived CDR1 and CDR2 are SGHVS and FQNEAQ. V gave up 5 bases and J gave up 6 bases; unmatched junction bases: 5. CDR3 loop: CASSDRLAGSGELFF. The DNA of the CDR3 is TGTGCCAGCAGCGATCGACTAGCGGGGTCCGGGGAGCTGTTTTTT.

There are a few counts of this clone. The chain employs TRBV2 and TRBJ1-1; 7 bases are a match to TRBD1. The V segment lost 1 base and the J segment 1 base; nucleotides outside the gene matches: 12. Germline V gene data show CDR1 as SNHLY and CDR2 as FYNNEI. There are 18 residues in the CDR3. The CDR3, as DNA: TGTGCCAGCAGTGAAGAATATTCGCAGGAGGGGGCGAACACTGAAGCTTTCTTT. Translated, it gives CASSEEYSQEGANTEAFF.

This clone is medium-sized. The rearrangement joins TRBV6-1 to TRBJ1-1; perhaps TRBD1 as D (5 bases). CDR3 length equals 13 residues. Per the germline V gene, CDR1 is MNHNS and CDR2 is SASEGT. V lost 6 bases, J lost 7 bases, and 15 bases lay in between. In DNA form, the CDR3 reads TGTGCCAGCAGGGACGGGACTTACCATGAAGCTTTCTTT. This encodes CASRDGTYHEAFF.

This clone turned up a few times. The rearrangement uses TRBV6-5 and TRBJ2-7; the D gene is possibly TRBD1 (6 bases). Germline V gives CDR1 MNHEY, CDR2 SVGAGI. This CDR3 spans 14 amino acids. V was cut by 2 bases and J by 3 bases, with 11 bases left in between. The CDR3 DNA reads TGTGCCAGCAGTTACAGGGGGTCAGGCTACGAGCAGTACTTC. This translates into CASSYRGSGYEQYF.

The chain's CDR3 is CAWTPVGYTEAFF. CDR3 coding DNA: TGTGCCTGGACTCCAGTTGGTTACACTGAAGCTTTCTTT. V is TRBV30 and J is TRBJ1-1; no reliable D call. The CDR3 loop spans 13 amino acids. Trimming left V 4 bases short and J 3 bases short, with 12 bases between. The V gene's germline CDR1 is GTSNPN and CDR2 SVGIG (reference sequence).

This clone was detected a few times. The chain is built from TRBV6-6 and TRBJ1-1; D call uncertain. This CDR3 is built from 13 residues. Trimming took 2 bases from V and 1 from J, leaving 5 bases between them. Germline-derived CDR1 and CDR2 are MNHNY and SVGAGI (reference sequence). CDR3 loop: CASSYEENTEAFF. CDR3 sequence (DNA): TGTGCCAGCAGTTACGAGGAGAACACTGAAGCTTTCTTT.

The chain recombines TRBV27 with TRBJ2-7, with D unclear. V lost 5 bases and J 3 bases, leaving 11 bases between the germline ends. The CDR3 runs to 13 residues. CDR1 is MNHEY, CDR2 SMNVEV, per germline (reference sequence). The CDR3, as DNA: TGTGCCAGCAGTGGCGACAACCACTACGAGCAGTACTTC. As protein: CASSGDNHYEQYF.

This chain joins TRBV4-1 and TRBJ2-7; TRBD1 might be the D (5 bases). From germline, CDR1 is MGHRA and CDR2 YSYEKL. The CDR3 totals 13 residues. Trimming cost V 8 bases and J 2 bases, with 13 bases left between them. The CDR3 is CASALLDTYEQYF. DNA of the CDR3: TGCGCCAGCGCCCTATTGGACACCTACGAGCAGTACTTC.

This clone was counted a few times. V gene TRBV2 combines with J gene TRBJ2-1; possible D gene TRBD2, 5 bases. CDR3 length equals 13 residues. V lost 8 bases to trimming and J lost 4 bases, with 12 bases between them. Germline values: CDR1 SNHLY, CDR2 FYNNEI. The CDR3 region has the DNA TGTGCCAGCCTAACGGACTTTTACAATGAGCAGTTCTTC. Its protein is CASLTDFYNEQFF.

The sample holds a few counts of this clone. This chain connects TRBV18 to TRBJ2-2, with a tentative D call TRBD1 (6 bases). CDR3 length equals 15 residues. Germline assignment: CDR1 KGHSH and CDR2 LQKENI. The V end was cut by 2 bases, the J end by 1 base, with 8 bases between. The CDR3 DNA is TGTGCCAGCTCACCAGACAGGATGAACACCGGGGAGCTGTTTTTT. This encodes CASSPDRMNTGELFF.

In this sample, this clone turned up once. CDR3 protein: CSVEDLSREDNEQFF. The CDR3 nucleotides read TGCAGCGTTGAAGATTTGTCCAGGGAGGACAATGAGCAGTTCTTC. This chain links TRBV29-1 with TRBJ2-1; D is perhaps TRBD2 (6 bases). This CDR3 comprises 15 residues. Trimming removed 0 bases at V and 5 bases at J, with 14 bases between. Germline V CDR1 and CDR2: SQVTM, ANQGSEA.

V usage is TRBV7-6 and J usage is TRBJ2-1, with D tentatively TRBD1 (5 bases). Trimming took 5 bases from V and 6 from J, leaving 17 bases between them. Per germline, CDR1 SGHVS and CDR2 FNYEAQ. The CDR3 contains 15 residues. The CDR3 protein is CASSPEQGLLNEQFF. In DNA form, the CDR3 reads TGTGCCAGCAGCCCAGAGCAGGGTTTGCTCAATGAGCAGTTCTTC.

The chain combines TRBV27 with TRBJ2-5; no clear D gene. The CDR3 contains 14 residues. V shed 0 bases and J shed 2 bases, with 7 bases lying between them. CDR1 and CDR2 (germline): MNHEY, SMNVEV (reference sequence). CDR3 sequence reads: CASSLSGYQETQYF. CDR3 sequence (DNA): TGTGCCAGCAGTTTATCGGGCTATCAAGAGACCCAGTACTTC.

V usage is TRBV18 and J usage is TRBJ1-1; possible D gene TRBD1, 5 bases. The CDR3 is 16 amino acids. Between the trimmed V and J ends, which lost 1 base and 10 bases, there was a span of 22 bases. Germline V gene lookup returns CDR1 KGHSH and CDR2 LQKENI. This chain's CDR3 is CASSPRPGEERFVAFF. CDR3 DNA: TGTGCCAGCTCACCACGCCCGGGGGAAGAGCGGTTCGTAGCTTTCTTT.

This clone was counted between two and nine times. J is TRBJ2-7 and V is TRBV29-1, with D tentatively TRBD2 (6 bases). The CDR3 runs to 12 residues. Trimming removed 6 bases from V and 3 bases from J, with 12 bases in between. Germline CDR1 reads SQVTM; CDR2 reads ANQGSEA. The CDR3 here is CSVGDLNYEQYF. The CDR3 nucleotides are TGCAGCGTGGGGGACTTAAACTACGAGCAGTACTTC.

CDR3 in amino acids: CASSYLSGTSRYEQYF. Here the CDR3 DNA reads TGTGCCAGCAGTTACCTTTCCGGGACTAGTCGCTACGAGCAGTACTTC. The chain recombines TRBV6-6 with TRBJ2-7, with 8 bases fitting TRBD2. The V and J ends lost 2 bases and 3 bases, in that order; junction bases with no gene match: 9. There are 16 residues in the CDR3. The germline CDR1 and CDR2 sequences are MNHNY and SVGAGI (reference sequence).

The chain carries TRBV11-2 and TRBJ2-1; D remains unclear. Trimming removed 1 base at V and 3 bases at J, with 4 bases between. The CDR3 totals 13 residues. Germline V CDR1 and CDR2: SGHAT, FQNNGV. CDR3 protein: CASSLVYYNEQFF. CDR3 coding DNA: TGTGCCAGCAGCTTAGTATACTACAATGAGCAGTTCTTC.